This T cell receptor beta chain was retrieved from a study of cytomegalovirus exposure and HLA in healthy donors. Study-wide points: Overall, around 160 TCR beta chains were annotated as cytomegalovirus-associated. Reports indicated that the classifier achieved high specificity and sensitivity in diagnosing cytomegalovirus status. CMV antigen specificity of three CMV-associated chains was confirmed in vitro.

A remark on this clone: The antigen remains undetermined.

Sequencing was performed with immunoSEQ multiplex PCR; in TCRdb, only in-frame clones are kept and a portion is missing. Of 130,000 or so clones listed, around 92% are singletons. What was sequenced was PBMCs. This TCR was sampled from a man aged 25-45 years in good health and CMV-seronegative.

The CDR3 protein is CASSDGLGYEQYF. Written as DNA, the CDR3 is TGTGCCAGCAGCGATGGACTTGGATACGAGCAGTACTTC. This sequence joins TRBV6-1 and TRBJ2-7; weak D call: TRBD2 (5 bases). Germline V CDR1 and CDR2: MNHNS, SASEGT. V lost 6 bases to trimming and J lost 4 bases, with 13 bases between them. The CDR3 has 13 residues.